This T cell receptor beta chain stems from a study of naive and memory T cell subsets. Study-wide results and caveats: Delayed type IV hypersensitivity infiltration was taken to explain higher tuberculin-site TCR counts.

Four PCR rounds used nested alpha and beta constant region primers plus the SP2 primer. Alpha and beta constant region primers primed reverse transcription for blood and skin samples. TCRdb reprocessed the UMI-ligation and nested PCR reads via MiXCR and lists one record per CDR3 protein. The sample has around 30,000 distinct CDR3 sequences, approximately 6.7% seen once; the top ten hold about 3.1%. Deletions cut 3 bases from V and 8 bases from J, with 16 bases between. CDR1 MNHEY and CDR2 SVGAGI come from the germline V gene. The CDR3 totals 14 residues. This clonotype has ten or more counts. Its antigen is not identified. Noted treatment: skin biopsy from PPD injection site in Mantoux-positive individual. TCR cDNA received a 3' ligated oligonucleotide that carried a UMI.

This receptor was identified in an adult in good health. The rearrangement joins TRBV6-5 to TRBJ2-5, with D perhaps matching TRBD1 or TRBD2 (6 bases each). This sample comprised skin, obtained from a tuberculin skin test site. The CDR3 protein is CASSYSGGGKTQYF. CDR3 in DNA: TGTGCCAGCAGTTATTCTGGGGGCGGGAAAACCCAGTACTTC.